This TCR beta chain comes out of a study of cytomegalovirus exposure and HLA in healthy donors. The PCR used 60 Vbeta and 13 Jbeta primers. TCRdb's table, derived via immunoSEQ multiplex PCR, lists solely in-frame clones and lacks some. Recorded for this sample: around 100,000 clones. The study, taken as a whole, reports: Among TCR beta chains, those listed as cytomegalovirus-associated numbered roughly 150.

As concerns this clone: The target antigen is unknown.

This CDR3 has 15 amino acids. The germline V gene has CDR1 MDHEN and CDR2 SYDVKM. Trimming took 7 bases from V and 0 from J, leaving 13 bases between them. Sequencing was done on a sample of PBMCs. This clonotype was sampled from a man aged 35-49 years in good health and CMV-seropositive. The chain couples TRBV28 to TRBJ1-3, with a possible D match to TRBD1 (5 bases). DNA for the CDR3: TGTGCCAGCAACTCAGGGTTAAACTCTGGAAACACCATATATTTT. Its translation is CASNSGLNSGNTIYF. Full variable domain (outside the CDR3, taken from reference TRBV28 and TRBJ1-3): DVKVTQSSRYLVKRTGEKVFLECVQDMDHENMFWYRQDPGLGLRLIYFSYDVKMKEKGDIPEGYSVSREKKERFSLILESASTNQTSMYLCASNSGLNSGNTIYFGEGSWLTVV.